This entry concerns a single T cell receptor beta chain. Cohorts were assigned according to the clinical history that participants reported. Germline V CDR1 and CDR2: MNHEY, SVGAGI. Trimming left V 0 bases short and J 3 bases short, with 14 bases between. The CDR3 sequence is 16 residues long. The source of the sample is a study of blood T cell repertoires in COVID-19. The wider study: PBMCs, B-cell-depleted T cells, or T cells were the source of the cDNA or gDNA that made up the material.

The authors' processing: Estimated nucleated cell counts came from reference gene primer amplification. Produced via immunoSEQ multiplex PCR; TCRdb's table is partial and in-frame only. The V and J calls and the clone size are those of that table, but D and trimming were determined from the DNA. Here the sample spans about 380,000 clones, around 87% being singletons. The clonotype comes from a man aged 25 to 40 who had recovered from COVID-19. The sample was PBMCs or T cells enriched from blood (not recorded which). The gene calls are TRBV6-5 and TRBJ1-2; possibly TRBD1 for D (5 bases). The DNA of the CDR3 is TGTGCCAGCAGTTACTCGAAGGGCAGGGTGGACTATGGCTACACCTTC. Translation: CASSYSKGRVDYGYTF.